Sequencing of this T cell receptor beta chain was carried out in a study of shared clonotypes between healthy human individuals. Generated by immunoSEQ multiplex PCR, the TCRdb table keeps only in-frame clones and is missing some. Among around 330,000 clones listed, roughly 70% were seen once. As for this clone: As yet, its antigen is unknown.

Study-level results: Across several donors, naive CD4 shared roughly 5%, naive CD8 around 3.8%, memory CD4 roughly 2.3%, memory CD8 0.4% to 0.5%.

Trimming removed 9 bases from V and 10 bases from J; junction bases left unmatched: 15. Germline V gene lookup returns CDR1 MGHDK and CDR2 SYGVNS. The CDR3 spans 13 residues. This TCR derives from a man aged 25 to 40 in good health. Sequencing was performed on memory CD4+ T cells sorted from blood. Subset: CD45RA-negative fraction. The genes are TRBV25-1 and TRBJ2-7; 7 bases map to TRBD2. This chain's CDR3 is CASGGAGKTRQYF. CDR3 in DNA: TGTGCCAGTGGGGGAGCGGGGAAGACGAGACAGTACTTC.